This T cell receptor beta chain was captured in a study of blood T cells in healthy people across ages (dated by TCRdb to between 2015 and 2016). Broadly, across the study: In model experiments, roughly one uniquely barcoded TCR beta cDNA molecule per two T cells was captured by template switching. Using deep sequencing normalized with unique cDNA molecular identifiers, the study measured how TCR beta repertoire diversity changes with age. Four age groups were formed from the donors: young (average about 15 years), middle-aged (around 41), aged (about 68) and long-lived (approximately 80). The study analyzed two additional independent replicas of 1 million unique cDNA reads from the same blood draw for two donors, one aged 18 to 30 and one aged 80 or older. Findings and caveats that apply to the study as a whole: The percentage of naive T cells measured by flow cytometry correlated strongly with observed TCR beta diversity. Conclusive comparison of naive and antigen-experienced compartments was prevented by the profiling of bulk unsorted PBMCs. Because the CMV infection status of the donors was unknown, age-related changes in expanded clonotypes may potentially have been confounded. Compared with the aged group, the long-lived group had more naive CD4+ T cells, fewer expanded clones and increased TCR diversity, suggesting age selection. As age increased, observed TCR beta diversity per million T cells dropped in a roughly linear way, and a significant reduction was already evident by age 40. Estimates of total diversity based on one million sequenced T cells were considered lower bounds and underestimates.

Libraries were built with 5' RACE. The sequencer was an Illumina HiSeq 2500. A second roughly 6 to 12 cycle PCR used a sample-barcoded 5' primer and a J-beta primer mix. Each TCR beta cDNA molecule received a unique molecular identifier from a template-switch 5' adaptor carrying 12 random nucleotides. At least 3 million CDR3-containing paired-end reads were obtained from each sample. First-strand cDNA was synthesized from all RNA with the Mint cDNA synthesis kit, primed by a TRBC-specific oligonucleotide. After uracil-DNA glycosylase treatment, a first 18-cycle PCR used universal primers M1SS and BC2_uni_R on all cDNA. The paper's processing steps were these. For normalization, 1 million high-quality reads, each with a distinct molecular identifier, were randomly selected from each sample. Instead of being binned into consensus sequences, reads with shared molecular identifiers were discarded. MiTCR, set to a Q25 quality threshold and the strictest error-elimination algorithm, was used for CDR3 identification, clonotype clustering and error correction. A nonparametric unseen species model with Euler transformation was used to estimate lower-bound total TCR beta diversity. TCRdb cleaned the public reads at Q25 with fastp, built clones with MiXCR and kept in-frame beta chains. Records with the same CDR3 protein are collapsed into one entry carrying the most frequent genes and DNA. The V and J calls follow TCRdb's processing rather than the paper's. Across this sample there are nearly 800,000 distinct CDR3 sequences, with 25% seen only once. The top ten hold approximately 4% of the sample.

Per the germline V gene, SQVTM is the CDR1 and ANQGSEA is the CDR2. V is cut back by 8 bases and J by 3 bases, with 15 bases in the junction unmatched. From its cysteine to its phenylalanine, the CDR3 spans 15 amino acids. Just the 45-base CDR3 DNA is kept, in frame starting at base 1. About this clonotype: Its antigen target is currently unknown. Base qualities are not recorded, but no much larger clone differs from it by a single base.

Donors were 40 or so systemically healthy Caucasian individuals from Russia aged roughly 6 to 90 years. Approximately 9.3 milliliters of peripheral blood were drawn from each donor into EDTA-treated Vacutainer tubes. Ficoll-Paque density-gradient centrifugation was used to isolate PBMCs, with at least 7 million per sample. Total RNA was extracted from PBMCs with Trizol reagent, with at least 6 micrograms obtained per sample. For every donor, flow cytometry on a PBMC aliquot measured the percentage of naive CD45RAhigh/CD27high T cells. A further study also used this sample, focusing on T cells of mothers and their children. That second publication adds: Nine systemically healthy Caucasian individuals served as donors, namely three mothers together with their six children. cDNA synthesis used all of the extracted RNA, with approximately 1.4 ug of RNA in each 15 ul reaction. In the second PCR, the M1S primer added sample barcodes and 2-4 random nucleotides. Over 9.5 million TCR beta CDR3 reads were obtained for each mother, and 2.5 million to 3 million reads were obtained for each child. TCR recombination output is similarly shaped by thymic selection in related and unrelated pairs, with a minor effect exerted by inherited differences. Normalized repertoire overlap in related mother-child pairs was always slightly higher than in unrelated mother-child pairs, but the difference was never significant. No persistent microchimeric T cell clones were detected, at a sensitivity of 80 to 100 clones per million clonotypes. To look for features that set related mother-child pairs apart from unrelated individuals, the researchers ran deep NGS to compare the TCR beta repertoires of mothers and children. On average, the children were about 10 +/- 4 years old, while the mothers were 40 +/- 4 years old. Libraries were sequenced on Illumina HiSeq 2000 with 100+100 nt paired-end reads after adapter ligation with NEBNext reagents. Mother and child libraries were prepared a month apart and sequenced in separate runs to prevent cross-contamination. For each donor, somewhere between roughly 500,000 and 2,300,000 distinct TCR beta clonotypes were identified. Naive TCR beta clonotypes were estimated from low-frequency clonotypes matched to each donor's FACS-determined naive share, without sorting.

The chain joins TRBV29-1 to TRBJ2-5; 7 bases in the junction line up with TRBD2. Sequencing was performed on blood. The receptor comes from a boy under 18 in good health. Here is the DNA: TGCAGCATCCAGCAAGCCGGGGACTACAAAGAGACCCAGTACTTC. This translates into CSIQQAGDYKETQYF.